Below, 8 T cell receptor beta chains from the same sample are listed, as sequenced in a study of shared clonotypes between healthy human individuals. TCRdb's table, derived via immunoSEQ multiplex PCR, lists solely in-frame clones and lacks some. The data hold 2 million to 3 million clones, with approximately 93% observed a single time. The sequenced material came from naive CD4+ T cells from PBMCs. Subset defined: CD45RA+ positively selected. The source is a man younger than 35 in good health. Some clones in this sample may be carry-over from other donors' samples.

The chain carries TRBV18 and TRBJ2-1; TRBD1 aligns across 9 bases. The CDR3 is 16 amino acids. The J segment lost 2 bases and the V segment lost 3 bases, leaving 5 bases of the junction unmatched. Germline CDR1 reads KGHSH; CDR2 reads LQKENI. The CDR3 sequence: CASSPDRGLTYNEQFF. DNA of the CDR3: TGTGCCAGCTCACCGGACAGGGGCCTTACCTACAATGAGCAGTTCTTC.

The sample holds one count of this clone. The CDR3 sequence is CASRRAYGETQYF. The CDR3 DNA reads as TGTGCCAGCAGGAGGGCGTATGGGGAGACCCAGTACTTC. The chain couples TRBV2 to TRBJ2-5; D might be TRBD2 (5 bases). Germline V lookup: CDR1 SNHLY, CDR2 FYNNEI. The ends were cut back, 6 bases at V and 5 bases at J, with 13 bases in the middle. The CDR3 contains 13 residues.

This chain connects TRBV9 to TRBJ1-5, with a possible D match to TRBD1 (5 bases). This CDR3 has 12 amino acids. Germline values: CDR1 SGDLS, CDR2 YYNGEE. V dropped 3 bases and J dropped 6 bases, with 7 bases sitting between them. The CDR3 DNA reads as TGTGCCAGCAGCGCGGGGGGTCAGCCCCAGCATTTT. Translating it yields CASSAGGQPQHF. The variable domain in full, completed from reference TRBV9 and TRBJ1-5, reads DSGVTQTPKHLITATGQRVTLRCSPRSGDLSVYWYQQSLDQGLQFLIQYYNGEERAKGNILERFSAQQFPDLHSELNLSSLELGDSALYFCASSAGGQPQHFGDGTRLSIL.

The V gene is TRBV5-4, the J gene TRBJ2-1; TRBD2 is a possible D gene (5 bases). Germline V gene sequence: CDR1 SGHNT, CDR2 YYREEE (reference sequence). Trimming left V 3 bases short and J 5 bases short, with 15 bases between. The CDR3 length is 15 residues. The CDR3 here is CASSYGLPVNNEQFF. CDR3 nucleotides: TGTGCCAGCAGCTACGGACTTCCCGTGAACAATGAGCAGTTCTTC. Looking up the rest from reference TRBV5-4 and TRBJ2-1 gives the full variable domain: ETGVTQSPTHLIKTRGQQVTLRCSSQSGHNTVSWYQQALGQGPQFIFQYYREEENGRGNFPPRFSGLQFPNYSSELNVNALELDDSALYLCASSYGLPVNNEQFFGPGTRLTVL.

This chain links TRBV28 with TRBJ2-7, with D perhaps TRBD2 (7 bases). This CDR3 has 14 residues. Trimming took off 4 bases at V and 5 bases at J, with 15 bases between the two ends. From germline, CDR1 is MDHEN and CDR2 SYDVKM. DNA of the CDR3: TGTGCCAGCAGTTCCCCAACAGGGAGGGACGAGCAGTACTTC. Protein product: CASSSPTGRDEQYF. The full variable domain, in which reference TRBV28 and TRBJ2-7 provide the parts outside the CDR3, is DVKVTQSSRYLVKRTGEKVFLECVQDMDHENMFWYRQDPGLGLRLIYFSYDVKMKEKGDIPEGYSVSREKKERFSLILESASTNQTSMYLCASSSPTGRDEQYFGPGTRLTVT.

The rearrangement joins TRBV11-3 to TRBJ1-1; D is ambiguous. This CDR3 spans 15 amino acids. CDR1 is SGHNT, CDR2 YENEEA, per germline. V was cut by 6 bases and J by 2 bases, with 16 bases left in between. The CDR3 nucleotides are TGTGCCAGCAGGGAAAGGAGGGTGAGAAACACTGAAGCTTTCTTT. Encoded protein: CASRERRVRNTEAFF.

The gene calls are TRBV7-3 and TRBJ1-5; D might be TRBD1 (6 bases). This CDR3 spans 15 amino acids. Germline CDR1 SGHTA, CDR2 FQGTGA. Trimming left V 5 bases short and J 2 bases short, with 13 bases between. CDR3 amino acids: CASSPVAGGNQPQHF. DNA of the CDR3: TGTGCCAGCAGCCCAGTGGCAGGGGGCAATCAGCCCCAGCATTTT.

The chain is built from TRBV29-1 and TRBJ2-1; D not certain. Trimming shortened V by 6 bases and J by 10 bases, and 25 bases separated the two germline ends. The germline gives CDR1 SQVTM, CDR2 ANQGSEA. The CDR3 covers 15 residues. The CDR3 sequence: CSVSGRLGLFLEQFF. CDR3 nucleotides: TGCAGCGTATCGGGCCGTTTGGGGTTATTTTTAGAGCAGTTCTTC.